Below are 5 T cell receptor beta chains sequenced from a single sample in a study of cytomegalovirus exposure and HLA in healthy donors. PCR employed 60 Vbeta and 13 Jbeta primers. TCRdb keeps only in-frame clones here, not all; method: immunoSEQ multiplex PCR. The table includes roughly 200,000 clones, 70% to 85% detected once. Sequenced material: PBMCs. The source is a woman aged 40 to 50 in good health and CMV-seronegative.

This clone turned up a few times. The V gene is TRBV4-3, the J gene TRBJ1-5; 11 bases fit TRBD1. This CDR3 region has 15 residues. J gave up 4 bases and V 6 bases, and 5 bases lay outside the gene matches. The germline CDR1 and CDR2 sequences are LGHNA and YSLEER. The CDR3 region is CASSPDRGRNQPQHF. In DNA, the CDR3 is TGCGCCAGCAGTCCGGACAGGGGGCGAAATCAGCCCCAGCATTTT.

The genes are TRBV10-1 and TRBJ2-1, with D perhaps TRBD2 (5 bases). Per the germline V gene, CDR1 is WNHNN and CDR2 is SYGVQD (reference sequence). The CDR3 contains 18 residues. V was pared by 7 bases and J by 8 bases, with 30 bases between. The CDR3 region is CASTVVVGPLRGKDEQFF. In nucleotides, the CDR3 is TGCGCCAGCACTGTGGTGGTAGGTCCCTTACGGGGAAAGGATGAGCAGTTCTTC.

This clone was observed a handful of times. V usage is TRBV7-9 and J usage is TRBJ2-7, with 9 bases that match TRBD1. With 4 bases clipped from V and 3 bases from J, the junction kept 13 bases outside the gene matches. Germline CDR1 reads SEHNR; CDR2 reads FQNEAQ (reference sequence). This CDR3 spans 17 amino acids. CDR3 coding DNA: TGTGCCAGCAGCTCCTATTCCGGGACAGGGACCTTCTACGAGCAGTACTTC. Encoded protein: CASSSYSGTGTFYEQYF.

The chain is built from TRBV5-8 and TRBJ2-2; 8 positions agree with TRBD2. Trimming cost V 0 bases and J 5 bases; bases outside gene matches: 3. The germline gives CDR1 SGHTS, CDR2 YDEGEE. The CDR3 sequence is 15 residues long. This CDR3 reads CASSLGLARTGELFF. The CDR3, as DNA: TGTGCCAGCAGCTTGGGACTAGCGAGGACCGGGGAGCTGTTTTTT. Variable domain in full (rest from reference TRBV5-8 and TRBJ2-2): EAGVTQSPTHLIKTRGQQATLRCSPISGHTSVYWYQQALGLGLQFLLWYDEGEERNRGNFPPRFSGRQFPNYSSELNVNALELEDSALYLCASSLGLARTGELFFGEGSRLTVL.

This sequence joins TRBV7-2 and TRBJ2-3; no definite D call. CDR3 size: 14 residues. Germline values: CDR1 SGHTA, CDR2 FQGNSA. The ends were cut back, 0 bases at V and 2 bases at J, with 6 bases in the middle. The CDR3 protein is CASSLAGNTDTQYF. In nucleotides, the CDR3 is TGTGCCAGCAGCTTAGCTGGCAACACAGATACGCAGTATTTT.